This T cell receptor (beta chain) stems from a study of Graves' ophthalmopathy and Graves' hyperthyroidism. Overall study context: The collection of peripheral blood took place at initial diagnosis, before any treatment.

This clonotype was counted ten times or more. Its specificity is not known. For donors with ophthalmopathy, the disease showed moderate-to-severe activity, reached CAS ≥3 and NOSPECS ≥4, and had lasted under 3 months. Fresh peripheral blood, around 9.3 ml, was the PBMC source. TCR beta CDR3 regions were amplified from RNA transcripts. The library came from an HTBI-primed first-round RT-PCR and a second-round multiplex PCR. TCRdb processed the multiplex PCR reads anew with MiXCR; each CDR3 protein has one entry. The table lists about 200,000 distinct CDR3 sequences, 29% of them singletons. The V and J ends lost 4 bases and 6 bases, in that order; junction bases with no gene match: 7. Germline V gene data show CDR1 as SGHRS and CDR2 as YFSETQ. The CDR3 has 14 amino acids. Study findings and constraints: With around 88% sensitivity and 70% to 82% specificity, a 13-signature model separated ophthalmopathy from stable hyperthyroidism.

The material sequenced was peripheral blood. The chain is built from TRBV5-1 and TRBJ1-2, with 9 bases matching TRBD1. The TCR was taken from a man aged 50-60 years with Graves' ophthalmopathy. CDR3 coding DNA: TGCGCCAGCAGCCCCGGACAGGGGACTCATGGCTACACCTTC. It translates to CASSPGQGTHGYTF. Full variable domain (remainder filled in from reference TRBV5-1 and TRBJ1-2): KAGVTQTPRYLIKTRGQQVTLSCSPISGHRSVSWYQQTPGQGLQFLFEYFSETQRNKGNFPGRFSGRQFSNSRSEMNVSTLELGDSALYLCASSPGQGTHGYTFGSGTRLTVV.